Listed below are T cell receptor beta chains from one sample, sequenced in a study of T cell responses to AZD1222 COVID-19 vaccine. Repertoires were generated with immunoSEQ multiplex PCR, while TCRdb's copy carries only in-frame clones and drops some. Of 90,000 to 120,000 clones in the sample, around nine tenths were seen once. The sample in question was peripheral blood, obtained 28 days after the second AZD1222 dose. The receptor source for this set is an adult who received the AZD1222 COVID-19 vaccine. CDR3s include the opening cysteine and the closing phenylalanine or tryptophan. A D gene is named only where the DNA matches it firmly. A clone size is listed for some rows: how often the clone was seen (once, few, many), or a class if it is expanded.

V gene,D gene,J gene,clone size,CDR3 DNA,CDR3 protein
TRBV7-9,TRBD1,TRBJ2-7,-,TGTGCCAGCAGCGTAGACAGGGTCGGCGAGCAGTACTTC,CASSVDRVGEQYF
TRBV27,TRBD1,TRBJ2-7,-,TGTGCCAGCAGTTTATCGGACAGGCTGTTAGAGCAGTACTTC,CASSLSDRLLEQYF
TRBV5-6,TRBD2,TRBJ2-3,-,TGTGCCAGCAGCCCTGGACTAGCGGGAGATACGCAGTATTTT,CASSPGLAGDTQYF
TRBV9,-,TRBJ2-7,-,TGTGCCAGCAGCGTAGGAGGGGATGGAACCTACGAGCAGTACTTC,CASSVGGDGTYEQYF
TRBV19,-,TRBJ1-6,-,TGTGCCAGTAGTATAGCCTCGGGAGGGTATTCGTCACCCCTCCACTTT,CASSIASGGYSSPLHF
TRBV7-6,TRBD1,TRBJ2-7,-,TGTGCCAGCAGCTCCTCGGGACAGACCTACGAGCAGTACTTC,CASSSSGQTYEQYF
TRBV15,-,TRBJ2-2,-,TGTGCCACCAGGCGAGAGGCAGGGGGGCACGGGGAGCTGTTTTTT,CATRREAGGHGELFF
TRBV24-1,-,TRBJ2-1,once,TGTGCCACCAGTGACCTTACACCAAACAATGAGCAGTTCTTC,CATSDLTPNNEQFF
TRBV28,TRBD1,TRBJ2-7,-,TGTGCCAGCAGTCTCTCCGGGACAGGGGGAGGTGAGCAGTACTTC,CASSLSGTGGGEQYF
TRBV5-1,-,TRBJ2-1,once,TGCGCCAGCAGCGCGGACAGAGGTGTTTATGAGCAGTTCTTC,CASSADRGVYEQFF
TRBV5-4,TRBD2,TRBJ2-3,-,TGTGCCCTCGCTCGAGGGAGGGGAGGAGATACGCAGTATTTT,CALARGRGGDTQYF
TRBV28,-,TRBJ2-1,-,TGTGCCAGCAGCCCCGGGCCATACAATGAGCAGTTCTTC,CASSPGPYNEQFF
TRBV5-1,-,TRBJ2-2,-,TGCGCCAGCAGGTTCCGGGAGTCGTCCGGGGAGCTGTTTTTT,CASRFRESSGELFF
TRBV19,TRBD1,TRBJ1-6,-,TGTGCCAGTGCAAGGGGGCAGAGCTCACCCCTCCACTTT,CASARGQSSPLHF
TRBV5-4,-,TRBJ2-3,-,TGTGCCAGCAGCTTTGAGGGATCAGATACGCAGTATTTT,CASSFEGSDTQYF
TRBV5-6,TRBD2,TRBJ2-2,-,TGTGCCAGCAGCTTCTGGGGGGGTTCTGCCGGGGAGCTGTTTTTT,CASSFWGGSAGELFF
TRBV6-5,TRBD1,TRBJ2-7,-,TGTGCCAGCACCCAAGGACAGGGGGCGTACGAGCAGTACTTC,CASTQGQGAYEQYF
TRBV7-9,TRBD2,TRBJ2-5,-,TGTGCCAGCAGCTTAAGGTCCCTAGCGGGGGGACCGATGGAGACCCAGTACTTC,CASSLRSLAGGPMETQYF
TRBV29-1,TRBD1,TRBJ1-2,-,TGCAGCGTTGAACACAGGGGGTATTACGGCTACACCTTC,CSVEHRGYYGYTF
TRBV19,TRBD1,TRBJ2-1,-,TGTGCCAGTAGTATAGTGGGACAGGGACGGGTAAAGCTCTTC,CASSIVGQGRVKLF
TRBV7-2,-,TRBJ2-7,-,TGTGCCAGCAGCTTAACGGGAAGCTCCTACGAGCAGTACTTC,CASSLTGSSYEQYF
TRBV4-1,TRBD1,TRBJ2-5,-,TGCGCCAGCAGCCCTCGGTTGGGCCAGGGGGAAGAGACCCAGTACTTC,CASSPRLGQGEETQYF
TRBV4-3,-,TRBJ1-1,once,TGCGCCAGCTCGCCGGTCGAACAGAACACTGAAGCTTTCTTT,CASSPVEQNTEAFF
TRBV2,-,TRBJ1-3,few,TGTGCCAGCAGTGGGACTGTCCTCTCTGGAAACACCATATATTTT,CASSGTVLSGNTIYF
TRBV10-1,-,TRBJ1-1,few,TGCGCCAGCAAAGGGTCCAACACTGAAGCTTTCTTT,CASKGSNTEAFF
TRBV6-5,-,TRBJ2-1,-,TGTGCCAGCAGCTTTAACAATGAGCAGTTCTTC,CASSFNNEQFF
TRBV19,TRBD1,TRBJ1-4,-,TGTGCCAGTAGTAACACTGGGACAGTGCGAGAAAAACTGTTTTTT,CASSNTGTVREKLFF
TRBV6-5,-,TRBJ1-6,-,TGTGCCAGCAGAGAGGGTAGCTCCTATAATTCACCCCTCCACTTT,CASREGSSYNSPLHF
TRBV10-3,-,TRBJ2-7,-,TGTGCCATCAGTGAGGTGACTAGTTACGAGCAGTACTTC,CAISEVTSYEQYF
TRBV19,-,TRBJ1-4,-,TGTGCCAGCACCTCTGGCCGGGGGTCCGGGGAAAAACTGTTTTTT,CASTSGRGSGEKLFF
TRBV19,-,TRBJ1-1,-,TGTGCCAGTAGTTCCGGGACTGGGGGGAACACTGAAGCTTTCTTT,CASSSGTGGNTEAFF
TRBV5-4,-,TRBJ1-1,-,TGTGCCAGCGGGACGGTGAACACTGAAGCTTTCTTT,CASGTVNTEAFF
TRBV20-1,TRBD1,TRBJ1-1,once,TGCAGTGCTAGTGGGACAGGGTCTGGCTTGAGGGCTTTCTTT,CSASGTGSGLRAFF
TRBV29-1,-,TRBJ2-2,-,TGCAGCGTTGAAGATGGGACGGCGAACACCGGGGAGCTGTTTTTT,CSVEDGTANTGELFF
TRBV18,-,TRBJ1-2,once,TGTGCCAGCTCATTCCCGCCGACAGATATCTACACCTTC,CASSFPPTDIYTF
TRBV4-1,TRBD1,TRBJ1-5,-,TGCGCCAGCAGCCTGGGACAGCACAATCAGCCCCAGCATTTT,CASSLGQHNQPQHF
TRBV4-1,-,TRBJ2-2,-,TGCGCCAGCAGCCAAGATCCCCCCAGGGGTGGTACCGGGGAGCTGTTTTTT,CASSQDPPRGGTGELFF
TRBV6-5,-,TRBJ2-3,-,TGTGCCAGCAGTTACCAAGTGGGGGATACGCAGTATTTT,CASSYQVGDTQYF
TRBV28,-,TRBJ2-5,-,TGTGCCAGCAGAACGCCTGGGACAAAAGAGACCCAGTACTTC,CASRTPGTKETQYF
TRBV5-4,-,TRBJ2-5,-,TGTGCCAGCAGCTTCTGGACTGAGACCCAGTACTTC,CASSFWTETQYF
TRBV6-2/TRBV6-3,TRBD1,TRBJ1-2,-,TGTGCCAGCAGTGAGCCGGGACAGATCCAAGCCGGCTACACCTTC,CASSEPGQIQAGYTF
TRBV11-2,-,TRBJ2-2,-,TGTGCCAGCAGCTTAGGAAAGATGAACACCGGGGAGCTGTTTTTT,CASSLGKMNTGELFF
TRBV4-1,TRBD1,TRBJ2-5,-,TGCGCCAGCAGCCAAGCCCCCCCGACAGGGTACCAAGAGACCCAGTACTTC,CASSQAPPTGYQETQYF
TRBV12-3/TRBV12-4,-,TRBJ2-7,-,TGTGCCAGCAGCCGCGGGGCCAACTACGAGCAGTACTTC,CASSRGANYEQYF
TRBV5-6,TRBD1,TRBJ1-2,-,TGTGCCAGCAGCTTAAGTTTGAGGATCAAAACAGGGGGGAACTATGGCTACACCTTC,CASSLSLRIKTGGNYGYTF
TRBV6-5,TRBD2,TRBJ2-7,-,TGTGCCAGCAGAGTAGCGGGAGGAGACGAGCAGTACTTC,CASRVAGGDEQYF
TRBV7-2,-,TRBJ2-7,-,TGTGCCAGCAGCTTAGACGGCACGAGAACCTACGAGCAGTACTTC,CASSLDGTRTYEQYF
TRBV5-6,TRBD1,TRBJ2-7,-,TGTGCCAGCAGCCCGACGGGACAGGGAATCGACGAGCAGTACTTC,CASSPTGQGIDEQYF
TRBV5-1,TRBD1,TRBJ2-7,-,TGCGCCAGCAGCCTGGACAGGGTGCCCTACGAGCAGTACTTC,CASSLDRVPYEQYF
TRBV27,-,TRBJ1-5,-,TGTGCCAGCAGTTTCTATCAGCCCCAGCATTTT,CASSFYQPQHF
TRBV13,TRBD2,TRBJ2-7,-,TGTGCCAGCAGACTAGCGGGAGGGCCTTACGAGCAGTACTTC,CASRLAGGPYEQYF
TRBV6-5,-,TRBJ1-1,few,TGTGCCAGCAGTAGCCGTACAGGATTAGACACTGAAGCTTTCTTT,CASSSRTGLDTEAFF
TRBV11-2,-,TRBJ1-6,-,TGTGCCAGCAGCTTTGGTGGGGGTGCCCTCCACTTT,CASSFGGGALHF